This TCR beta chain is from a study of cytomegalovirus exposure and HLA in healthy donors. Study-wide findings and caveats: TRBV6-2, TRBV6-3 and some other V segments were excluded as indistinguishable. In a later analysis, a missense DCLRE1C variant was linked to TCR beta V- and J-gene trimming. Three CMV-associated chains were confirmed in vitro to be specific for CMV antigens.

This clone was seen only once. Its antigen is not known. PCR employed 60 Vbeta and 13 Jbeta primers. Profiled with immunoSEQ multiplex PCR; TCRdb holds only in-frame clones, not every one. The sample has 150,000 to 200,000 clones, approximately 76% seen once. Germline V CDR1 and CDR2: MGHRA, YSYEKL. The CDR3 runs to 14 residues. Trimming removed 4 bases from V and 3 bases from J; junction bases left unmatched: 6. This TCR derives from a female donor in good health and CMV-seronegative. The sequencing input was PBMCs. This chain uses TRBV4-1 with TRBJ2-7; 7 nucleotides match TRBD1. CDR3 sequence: CASSLGRDSYEQYF. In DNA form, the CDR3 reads TGCGCCAGCAGCCTCGGCCGGGACAGCTACGAGCAGTACTTC.